This T cell receptor (beta chain) was captured in a study of blood T cell repertoires in COVID-19. Trimming shortened V by 2 bases and J by 1 base, and 17 bases separated the two germline ends. The germline CDR1 and CDR2 sequences are MNHNS and SASEGT. The CDR3 is made up of 18 amino acids. In the authors' methods: From reference gene primer amplification, estimates of nucleated cell counts were derived. The table came from immunoSEQ multiplex PCR; TCRdb's copy has only in-frame clones and leaves some out. The V and J calls and clone size are taken from that table; D and trimming were inferred from the DNA. The table has fewer than 200,000 clones, 82% seen once. Seattle cases were enrolled at active infection and followed longitudinally.

This chain connects TRBV6-1 to TRBJ2-2, with no clear D. The TCR sequence derives from a woman aged 60-75 years with COVID-19, enrolled during active disease. Source material: peripheral blood. The CDR3, as DNA: TGTGCCAGCAGTGAAACCCTCGGCGGCGGCAGGAACACCGGGGAGCTGTTTTTT. Protein: CASSETLGGGRNTGELFF.